The 14 T cell receptor beta chains below come from one sample, sequenced in a study of T cells after somatic rescue of genetic block. The table came from immunoSEQ multiplex PCR; TCRdb's copy has only in-frame clones and leaves some out. In the table there are about 72,000 clones, under 95% of which are singletons. Sequencing used peripheral blood mononuclear cells (PBMCs). The receptor source for this set is a man aged 30 to 45.

The V and J genes are TRBV30 and TRBJ1-1; D remains unclear. CDR3 size: 16 residues. V gave up 0 bases and J gave up 2 bases, with 16 bases separating them. The germline gives CDR1 GTSNPN, CDR2 SVGIG (reference sequence). The CDR3 region has the DNA TGTGCCTGGAGTGTACAATGGCAGCAGGAAAACACTGAAGCTTTCTTT. The encoded protein is CAWSVQWQQENTEAFF. The complete variable domain, with remaining parts taken from reference TRBV30 and TRBJ1-1, reads SQTIHQWPATLVQPVGSPLSLECTVEGTSNPNLYWYRQAAGRGLQLLFYSVGIGQISSEVPQNLSASRPQDRQFILSSKKLLLSDSGFYLCAWSVQWQQENTEAFFGQGTRLTVV.

The chain uses TRBV2 and TRBJ2-1, with TRBD2 identical over 11 bases. V lost 0 bases and J lost 8; bases outside the gene matches: 9. The CDR3 has 17 amino acids. The germline V gene has CDR1 SNHLY and CDR2 FYNNEI. CDR3 loop: CASSEAPKLAGGDEQFF. CDR3 sequence (DNA): TGTGCCAGCAGTGAAGCGCCCAAGCTAGCGGGAGGAGATGAGCAGTTCTTC.

The chain employs TRBV6-6 and TRBJ2-7; TRBD1 aligns across 9 bases. CDR1 and CDR2 (germline): MNHNY, SVGAGI (reference sequence). The J segment lost 5 bases and the V segment lost 6 bases, leaving 11 bases of the junction unmatched. This CDR3 is 15 amino acids long. The CDR3 sequence is CASSLPGQGVHEQYF. The CDR3 nucleotides read TGTGCCAGCAGCCTTCCGGGACAGGGTGTCCACGAGCAGTACTTC.

V and J are TRBV14 and TRBJ1-1; D is uncertain. The CDR3 has 14 amino acids. With 2 bases removed from V and 4 bases from J, the gap between germline ends came to 11 bases. Looked up from germline, CDR1 is SGHDN and CDR2 is FVKESK. CDR3 region: CASSQQGIGTEAFF. CDR3 bases: TGTGCCAGCAGCCAACAAGGGATCGGCACTGAAGCTTTCTTT.

The chain is built from TRBV27 and TRBJ1-1; D ambiguous. This CDR3 has 13 amino acids. The germline CDR1 and CDR2 sequences are MNHEY and SMNVEV (reference sequence). Trimming took off 4 bases at V and 7 bases at J, with 13 bases between the two ends. The CDR3 DNA follows: TGTGCCAGCAGTTCCGACATGGACCGTGAAGCTTTCTTT. It translates to CASSSDMDREAFF.

The DNA for the CDR3 is TGTGCCAGCAGCTTGGGGCGGACAGATACGCAGTATTTT. This encodes CASSLGRTDTQYF. The chain carries TRBV7-3 and TRBJ2-3; the D gene is possibly TRBD1 (5 bases). Trimming stripped 3 bases from V and 3 bases from J, with 7 bases between. The CDR3 consists of 13 residues. Germline CDR1 SGHTA, CDR2 FQGTGA.

The chain carries TRBV4-1 and TRBJ2-5; TRBD1 matches 7 bases. CDR3 length equals 14 residues. With 0 bases clipped from V and 5 bases from J, the junction kept 3 bases outside the gene matches. Germline values: CDR1 MGHRA, CDR2 YSYEKL. CDR3 DNA: TGCGCCAGCAGCCAAGAGACCAGGGGGGAGACCCAGTACTTC. It encodes CASSQETRGETQYF.

V and J are TRBV20-1 and TRBJ2-1, with TRBD1 matching over 9 bases. Trimming cost V 6 bases and J 7 bases; bases outside gene matches: 1. CDR1 and CDR2 (germline): DFQATT, SNEGSKA (reference sequence). This CDR3 spans 11 amino acids. The CDR3 nucleotides are TGCAGTGCGGGACAGGGAAATGAGCAGTTCTTC. Encoded protein: CSAGQGNEQFF.

The chain employs TRBV6-4 and TRBJ2-7, with D maybe TRBD1 (5 bases). The V end was cut by 2 bases, the J end by 3 bases, with 11 bases between. The length of the CDR3 is 14 residues. Germline CDR1 MRHNA, CDR2 SNTAGT. The CDR3 sequence: CASSDPGHSYEQYF. The CDR3 nucleotides read TGTGCCAGCAGTGACCCAGGACATAGCTACGAGCAGTACTTC.

CDR3 in DNA: TGTGCAAGTCGCTTATCAAGCTACGGGATAGGTTACTATGGCTACACCTTC. Amino acids: CASRLSSYGIGYYGYTF. The rearrangement links TRBV12-2 to TRBJ1-2. TRBV12-2 is noted as a pseudogene. CDR3 length: 17 residues.

The genes are TRBV5-6 and TRBJ2-4, with 9 bases lining up with TRBD1. J gave up 8 bases and V 4 bases, and 7 bases lay outside the gene matches. Germline V lookup: CDR1 SGHDT, CDR2 YYEEEE. The CDR3 is made up of 14 amino acids. The CDR3 region has the DNA TGTGCCAGCAGCCTGGACAGGGGACGTCACATTCAGTACTTC. This gives the protein CASSLDRGRHIQYF.

The V gene is TRBV9, the J gene TRBJ1-3, with 7 bases lining up with TRBD1. V was pared by 3 bases and J by 0 bases, with 3 bases of the junction left unmatched. This CDR3 contains 15 residues. Germline V gene data show CDR1 as SGDLS and CDR2 as YYNGEE. The CDR3 loop reads CASSAGTASGNTIYF. The CDR3 coding sequence is TGTGCCAGCAGCGCCGGGACAGCCTCTGGAAACACCATATATTTT. Supplemented by reference TRBV9 and TRBJ1-3, the full variable domain reads DSGVTQTPKHLITATGQRVTLRCSPRSGDLSVYWYQQSLDQGLQFLIQYYNGEERAKGNILERFSAQQFPDLHSELNLSSLELGDSALYFCASSAGTASGNTIYFGEGSWLTVV.

CDR3 in amino acids: CASSLTSGATDTQYF. CDR3 bases: TGTGCCAGCAGCCTGACTAGCGGGGCTACAGATACGCAGTATTTT. V and J are TRBV11-2 and TRBJ2-3; 11 bases agree with TRBD2. The germline gives CDR1 SGHAT, CDR2 FQNNGV. Germline trimming cut 5 bases from V and 3 bases from J; bases unmatched to any gene: 4. CDR3 length: 15 residues.

The chain combines TRBV29-1 with TRBJ2-2; D ambiguous. V dropped 4 bases and J dropped 1 base, with 10 bases sitting between them. Germline V gene sequence: CDR1 SQVTM, CDR2 ANQGSEA. CDR3 size: 14 residues. The CDR3 reads CSVGGLKNTGELFF. DNA of the CDR3: TGCAGCGTTGGAGGTCTTAAGAACACCGGGGAGCTGTTTTTT.